The 27 T cell receptor beta chains below come from one sample, sequenced in a study of T cells in tumors after PD-1 blockade. The data were produced by immunoSEQ multiplex PCR, yet TCRdb's version contains in-frame clones alone and is incomplete. Among roughly 19,000 clones listed, roughly 73% were seen once. Sequenced material: PBMCs, taken before anti-PD-1 treatment. These receptors all stem from a human donor with basal cell carcinoma.

V and J are TRBV10-3 and TRBJ1-5; D is undetermined. Trimming took 0 bases from V and 2 from J, leaving 2 bases between them. Germline CDR1 reads ENHRY; CDR2 reads SYGVKD. The CDR3 covers 13 residues. CDR3 sequence reads: CAISESGNQPQHF. The CDR3 DNA is TGTGCCATCAGTGAGTCCGGCAATCAGCCCCAGCATTTT.

The chain links TRBV18 to TRBJ2-2; D gene ambiguous. CDR1 KGHSH and CDR2 LQKENI come from the germline V gene. The CDR3 contains 14 residues. Trimming pared 4 bases from V and 1 base from J, leaving 7 bases between. The CDR3 reads CASSRQQNTGELFF. The CDR3 nucleotides read TGTGCCAGCTCACGCCAGCAGAACACCGGGGAGCTGTTTTTT.

The chain couples TRBV5-4 to TRBJ2-1; 7 positions agree with TRBD2. This CDR3 is 14 amino acids long. V gave up 3 bases and J gave up 6 bases; unmatched junction bases: 6. CDR1 and CDR2 from the germline V gene are SGHNT and YYREEE (reference sequence). CDR3 residues: CASSSQGGVNEQFF. CDR3 in DNA: TGTGCCAGCAGCTCCCAGGGAGGGGTCAATGAGCAGTTCTTC.

This chain connects TRBV7-6 to TRBJ1-1; D is undetermined. This CDR3 region has 13 residues. V dropped 4 bases and J dropped 1 base, with 7 bases sitting between them. Germline V gene sequence: CDR1 SGHVS, CDR2 FNYEAQ. The CDR3 region has the DNA TGTGCCAGCAGCTCTGCTGGGAACACTGAAGCTTTCTTT. Protein sequence: CASSSAGNTEAFF. The complete variable domain, with remaining parts taken from reference TRBV7-6 and TRBJ1-1, reads GAGVSQSPRYKVTKRGQDVALRCDPISGHVSLYWYRQALGQGPEFLTYFNYEAQQDKSGLPNDRFSAERPEGSISTLTIQRTEQRDSAMYRCASSSAGNTEAFFGQGTRLTVV.

V and J are TRBV27 and TRBJ2-5; tentatively, D is TRBD1 or TRBD2 (6 bases each). Germline V gene sequence: CDR1 MNHEY, CDR2 SMNVEV (reference sequence). This CDR3 has 18 residues. V gave up 6 bases and J gave up 5 bases, with 28 bases separating them. CDR3 DNA sequence: TGTGCCAGCAGACCCAGTCCGGGGGCCAGAGGTCCCCGGGAGACCCAGTACTTC. Protein product: CASRPSPGARGPRETQYF.

This clone was counted a few times. The chain uses TRBV4-1 and TRBJ1-6; D remains unclear. V lost 1 base and J lost 8, with 9 bases in between. The length of the CDR3 is 14 residues. CDR1 is MGHRA, CDR2 YSYEKL, per germline. CDR3 DNA sequence: TGCGCCAGCAGCCAAGTCACCTCACATTCACCCCTCCACTTT. Translating gives CASSQVTSHSPLHF.

J is TRBJ1-4 and V is TRBV6-7; possible D gene TRBD1, 6 bases. TRBV6-7 is noted as an ORF with a role that remains uncertain. The CDR3 has 13 residues. V lost 2 bases to trimming and J lost 10 bases, with 11 bases between them. The CDR3 region has the DNA TGTGCCAGCAGTTACCCTCCCAGGGGAAAACTGTTTTTT. Residues: CASSYPPRGKLFF.

This clone was detected once. J is TRBJ2-1 and V is TRBV30; maybe TRBD2 (5 bases). CDR1 and CDR2 (germline): GTSNPN, SVGIG (reference sequence). Trimming cost V 5 bases and J 3 bases, with 8 bases left between them. The CDR3 has 12 residues. The chain's CDR3 is CAWGLGYNEQFF. The DNA of the CDR3 is TGTGCCTGGGGACTTGGCTACAATGAGCAGTTCTTC.

This clone occurred a few times. This chain connects TRBV27 to TRBJ2-1; tentatively, D is TRBD1 (6 bases). V lost 5 bases and J lost 8, with 10 bases in between. Germline lookup yields CDR1 MNHEY and CDR2 SMNVEV (reference sequence). The CDR3 is made up of 12 amino acids. This chain's CDR3 is CASSPTGYEQFF. CDR3 coding DNA: TGTGCCAGCAGTCCAACAGGGTATGAGCAGTTCTTC.

This rearrangement joins TRBV7-9 to TRBJ1-6; possible D gene TRBD1, 5 bases. This CDR3 is 13 amino acids long. The V gene lost 5 bases and the J gene lost 9 bases, with 11 bases spanning the gap. In germline, CDR1 is SEHNR, CDR2 FQNEAQ (reference sequence). The DNA for the CDR3 is TGTGCCAGCAGCCCCGGGGCAGTTTCACCCCTCCACTTT. Residues: CASSPGAVSPLHF.

This clone was seen only a few times. This rearrangement joins TRBV6-4 to TRBJ2-3; 8 nucleotides agree with TRBD2. V gave up 3 bases and J gave up 2 bases; unmatched junction bases: 4. Germline values: CDR1 MRHNA, CDR2 SNTAGT. The length of the CDR3 is 15 residues. In nucleotides, the CDR3 is TGTGCCAGCAGTGAAAGCGGGGGAGCCACAGATACGCAGTATTTT. Translation gives CASSESGGATDTQYF.

CDR3 coding DNA: TGTGCCAGCAGTGACTCGGGACAGGGGGCTGATGGCTACACCTTC. Encoded protein: CASSDSGQGADGYTF. The chain recombines TRBV6-4 with TRBJ1-2; TRBD1 agrees at 12 bases. V shed 0 bases and J 6 bases; nucleotides not matched to a gene: 2. Germline V lookup: CDR1 MRHNA, CDR2 SNTAGT. The CDR3 covers 15 residues.

The chain recombines TRBV25-1 with TRBJ1-2; D remains unclear. From germline, CDR1 is MGHDK and CDR2 SYGVNS. The germline V and J ends were trimmed by 3 bases and 3 bases, with 2 bases remaining between them. CDR3 length: 11 residues. In DNA, the CDR3 is TGTGCCAGCAGTGACTACTATGGCTACACCTTC. It yields the protein CASSDYYGYTF.

The chain has TRBV5-6 and TRBJ2-5; TRBD1 agrees at 8 bases. The CDR3 runs to 16 residues. The J segment lost 5 bases and the V segment lost 0 bases, leaving 9 bases of the junction unmatched. The germline gives CDR1 SGHDT, CDR2 YYEEEE. The CDR3 loop is CASSLGTGLRSETQYF. The CDR3 bases are TGTGCCAGCAGCTTGGGGACAGGGTTGAGGTCGGAGACCCAGTACTTC.

The J gene is TRBJ2-7, the V gene TRBV7-3; D gene ambiguous. Germline V gene lookup returns CDR1 SGHTA and CDR2 FQGTGA. The CDR3 totals 15 residues. Trimming cost V 1 base and J 2 bases, with 12 bases left between them. The CDR3 nucleotides are TGTGCCAGCAGCTTAAGTAGTAACGGGCCCTACGAGCAGTACTTC. It translates to CASSLSSNGPYEQYF.

The chain has TRBV4-3 and TRBJ2-3; 8 bases match TRBD2. The CDR3 is 16 residues long. Trimming took 1 base from V and 1 from J; bases not matched to a gene: 4. Germline V gives CDR1 LGHNA, CDR2 YSLEER. In DNA, the CDR3 is TGCGCCAGCAGCCAAGGTCGGGGGGGGCGCACAGATACGCAGTATTTT. This gives the protein CASSQGRGGRTDTQYF.

Notes on this clone: The identical CDR3 is also encoded by other nucleotide sequences in the sample. The gene calls are TRBV2 and TRBJ2-1; the match to TRBD2 covers 7 bases. The V and J ends lost 11 bases and 0 bases, in that order; junction bases with no gene match: 22. The CDR3 loop spans 19 amino acids. In germline, CDR1 is SNHLY, CDR2 FYNNEI. Here the CDR3 reads CARCDGWAGEGSSYNEQFF. The CDR3 nucleotides are TGTGCCCGCTGTGACGGGTGGGCGGGGGAGGGGAGCTCCTACAATGAGCAGTTCTTC. The full variable domain, in which reference TRBV2 and TRBJ2-1 provide the parts outside the CDR3, is EPEVTQTPSHQVTQMGQEVILRCVPISNHLYFYWYRQILGQKVEFLVSFYNNEISEKSEIFDDQFSVERPDGSNFTLKIRSTKLEDSAMYFCARCDGWAGEGSSYNEQFFGPGTRLTVL.

The genes are TRBV4-3 and TRBJ2-1, with 8 positions matching TRBD2. V dropped 0 bases and J dropped 7; count of bases not matched to a gene: 11. Per germline, CDR1 LGHNA and CDR2 YSLEER. The CDR3 runs 17 residues. CDR3 in DNA: TGCGCCAGCAGCCAAGATGGATCGGGGGGGCCGTGGAATGAGCAGTTCTTC. It encodes CASSQDGSGGPWNEQFF.

The chain joins TRBV6-2 or TRBV6-3 to TRBJ2-4; perhaps TRBD1 as D (6 bases). Germline V CDR1 and CDR2: MNHEY, SVGEGT. The CDR3 runs to 15 residues. V was shortened by 5 bases and J by 0 bases, with 11 bases between the two germline ends. Here the CDR3 reads CASSRDNLAKNIQYF. In DNA, the CDR3 is TGTGCCAGCAGTCGGGACAACCTAGCCAAAAACATTCAGTACTTC.

This clone was seen once. The genes are TRBV5-1 and TRBJ2-2; 8 nucleotides match TRBD2. Germline V gene lookup returns CDR1 SGHRS and CDR2 YFSETQ. V shed 0 bases, J shed 4 bases, and the junction held 2 bases outside the gene matches. The CDR3 totals 15 residues. Here the CDR3 reads CASSLELAATGELFF. CDR3 nucleotide sequence: TGCGCCAGCAGCTTGGAACTAGCGGCCACCGGGGAGCTGTTTTTT.

CDR3 region: CATRGGWGTDTQYF. CDR3 coding DNA: TGTGCCACCCGAGGGGGATGGGGCACAGATACGCAGTATTTT. V is TRBV28 and J is TRBJ2-3, with D perhaps matching TRBD1 (6 bases). CDR1 is MDHEN, CDR2 SYDVKM, per germline. Trimming stripped 10 bases from V and 1 base from J, with 15 bases between. The CDR3 runs 14 residues.

The chain has TRBV9 and TRBJ1-2; D unclear. V shed 3 bases and J shed 2 bases, with 8 bases lying between them. In germline, CDR1 is SGDLS, CDR2 YYNGEE. This CDR3 comprises 13 residues. In DNA form, the CDR3 reads TGTGCCAGCAGCGCCCCAGGAAACTATGGCTACACCTTC. Translation gives CASSAPGNYGYTF.

The rearrangement uses TRBV7-9 and TRBJ1-6; 8 nucleotides line up with TRBD1. The length of the CDR3 is 14 residues. The J segment lost 9 bases and the V segment lost 8 bases, leaving 9 bases of the junction unmatched. The germline V gene has CDR1 SEHNR and CDR2 FQNEAQ (reference sequence). CDR3 sequence reads: CASASTGDSSPLHF. The CDR3 DNA is TGTGCCAGCGCCTCGACAGGGGACAGTTCACCCCTCCACTTT. Combining the CDR3 with reference TRBV7-9 and TRBJ1-6 gives the whole variable domain DTGVSQNPRHKITKRGQNVTFRCDPISEHNRLYWYRQTLGQGPEFLTYFQNEAQLEKSRLLSDRFSAERPKGSFSTLEIQRTEQGDSAMYLCASASTGDSSPLHFGNGTRLTVT.

The chain couples TRBV5-4 to TRBJ2-7, with D possibly TRBD1 on 6 matching bases. CDR1 and CDR2 from the germline V gene are SGHNT and YYREEE (reference sequence). The CDR3 contains 14 residues. The ends were cut back, 4 bases at V and 4 bases at J, with 15 bases in the middle. The CDR3: CASSTTGARYEQYF. CDR3 coding DNA: TGTGCCAGCAGCACGACAGGAGCTCGTTACGAGCAGTACTTC.

J is TRBJ1-2 and V is TRBV4-1, with 7 bases identical to TRBD1. Germline values: CDR1 MGHRA, CDR2 YSYEKL. V was pared by 3 bases and J by 3 bases, with 10 bases of the junction left unmatched. The CDR3 totals 16 residues. CDR3 nucleotide sequence: TGCGCCAGCAGCCAGCCCGACAGGGAGGGGGACTATGGCTACACCTTC. This encodes CASSQPDREGDYGYTF.

This clone came up a few times. V is TRBV28 and J is TRBJ1-5, with 7 positions matching TRBD1. Trimming took 7 bases from V and 0 from J; bases not matched to a gene: 12. The CDR3 is 17 residues long. CDR1 and CDR2 (germline): MDHEN, SYDVKM. DNA of the CDR3: TGTGCCAGCAAAAGACAGGGAGCAGAATATAGCAATCAGCCCCAGCATTTT. Its translation: CASKRQGAEYSNQPQHF. Combining the CDR3 with reference TRBV28 and TRBJ1-5 gives the whole variable domain DVKVTQSSRYLVKRTGEKVFLECVQDMDHENMFWYRQDPGLGLRLIYFSYDVKMKEKGDIPEGYSVSREKKERFSLILESASTNQTSMYLCASKRQGAEYSNQPQHFGDGTRLSIL.

This chain uses TRBV27 with TRBJ2-7, with 15 bases aligning to TRBD2. J gave up 3 bases and V 7 bases, and 4 bases lay outside the gene matches. Per germline, CDR1 MNHEY and CDR2 SMNVEV (reference sequence). CDR3 length: 15 amino acids. The CDR3 bases are TGTGCCAGCAAACCGGGACTAGCGGGGGGCTACGAGCAGTACTTC. Translation gives CASKPGLAGGYEQYF.